Following are 32 T cell receptor beta chains from one sample sequenced in a study of T cell responses to AZD1222 COVID-19 vaccine. Clones were sequenced by immunoSEQ multiplex PCR, and TCRdb holds only the in-frame ones, with some missing. The data show more than 90,000 clones, 75% to 95% seen once. Sequences were derived from peripheral blood, sampled on day 0 of AZD1222 vaccination. Every receptor here comes from an adult in good health.

This rearrangement joins TRBV5-1 to TRBJ2-5; D gene ambiguous. Germline lookup yields CDR1 SGHRS and CDR2 YFSETQ. This CDR3 has 14 amino acids. V was cut by 4 bases and J by 1 base, with 11 bases left in between. CDR3 region: CASSQRNIQETQYF. The CDR3, as DNA: TGCGCCAGCAGCCAAAGAAATATCCAAGAGACCCAGTACTTC.

This chain links TRBV18 with TRBJ2-3; TRBD1 is a possible D gene (6 bases). The CDR3 is made up of 13 amino acids. V lost 4 bases and J lost 3, with 8 bases in between. Germline V gene data show CDR1 as KGHSH and CDR2 as LQKENI. CDR3 sequence: CASSQTGTDTQYF. The CDR3 DNA sequence: TGTGCCAGCTCACAAACAGGGACAGATACGCAGTATTTT.

This clone was picked up one time. The chain couples TRBV5-6 to TRBJ1-6; 7 bases match TRBD1. Germline CDR1 SGHDT, CDR2 YYEEEE. The CDR3 is 15 amino acids. Trimming took 4 bases from V and 8 from J; bases not matched to a gene: 9. The CDR3 spells CASSLTGYLDSPLHF. The CDR3 bases are TGTGCCAGCAGCCTGACAGGGTACTTAGATTCACCCCTCCACTTT.

The V call is TRBV5-6, the J call TRBJ2-1, with D possibly matching TRBD1 (5 bases). Trimming cost V 3 bases and J 2 bases, with 15 bases left between them. The CDR3 contains 16 residues. Germline values: CDR1 SGHDT, CDR2 YYEEEE. The CDR3 sequence: CASSSEGHQPYNEQFF. In nucleotides, the CDR3 is TGTGCCAGCAGCTCGGAAGGACACCAACCCTACAATGAGCAGTTCTTC.

The V call is TRBV3-1 (or the pseudogene TRBV3-2), the J call TRBJ1-2; a weak D match, TRBD1 (6 bases). There are 15 residues in the CDR3. The V gene lost 1 base and the J gene lost 2 bases, with 11 bases spanning the gap. Germline loops: CDR1 LGHDT, CDR2 YNNKEL (reference sequence). The CDR3 DNA is TGTGCCAGCAGCCAAGCGACAGGCCAAAACTATGGCTACACCTTC. This encodes CASSQATGQNYGYTF.

The gene calls are TRBV5-5 and TRBJ1-4; D unclear. Germline V CDR1 and CDR2: SGHKS, YYEKEE (reference sequence). V lost 4 bases to trimming and J lost 1 base, with 8 bases between them. There are 14 residues in the CDR3. The CDR3 loop is CASSRSQTNEKLFF. CDR3 bases: TGTGCCAGCAGCCGGAGTCAAACTAATGAAAAACTGTTTTTT.

This clone was picked up a small number of times. The V gene is TRBV5-1, the J gene TRBJ2-3, with TRBD1 identical over 7 bases. CDR3 length: 15 amino acids. Germline V gene data show CDR1 as SGHRS and CDR2 as YFSETQ. The trim removed 4 bases at V and 1 base at J, leaving 6 bases unmatched. This CDR3 reads CASSPRDSRTDTQYF. DNA for the CDR3: TGCGCCAGCAGCCCCCGGGACAGCCGCACAGATACGCAGTATTTT.

The rearrangement uses TRBV5-1 and TRBJ2-3; 8 bases are a match to TRBD1. Germline trimming cut 4 bases from V and 8 bases from J; bases unmatched to any gene: 6. This CDR3 region has 13 residues. Per the germline V gene, CDR1 is SGHRS and CDR2 is YFSETQ. The CDR3 nucleotides read TGCGCCAGCAGCATCGGACAGGGAAGTACGCAGTATTTT. Encoded protein: CASSIGQGSTQYF.

This chain connects TRBV30 to TRBJ2-2, with D unresolved. The CDR3 length is 13 residues. Trimming took 0 bases from V and 8 from J, leaving 10 bases between them. In germline, CDR1 is GTSNPN, CDR2 SVGIG (reference sequence). The CDR3 is CAWSVRAAGELFF. CDR3 bases: TGTGCCTGGAGTGTACGGGCGGCAGGGGAGCTGTTTTTT.

The table lists this clone with a few counts. V usage is TRBV10-3 and J usage is TRBJ2-2, with TRBD2 as a possible D gene (5 bases). CDR3 length: 15 amino acids. Trimming stripped 0 bases from V and 5 bases from J, with 10 bases between. Germline V CDR1 and CDR2: ENHRY, SYGVKD. The CDR3 nucleotides are TGTGCCATCAGTGAGTCCAAAGCGGAGACCGGGGAGCTGTTTTTT. Translating gives CAISESKAETGELFF.

The V call is TRBV5-5, the J call TRBJ1-2, with 7 bases matching TRBD1. In germline, CDR1 is SGHKS, CDR2 YYEKEE (reference sequence). The CDR3 runs 14 residues. Unmatched junction bases numbered 6, after V lost 5 bases and J lost 2 bases. The CDR3 nucleotides are TGTGCCAGCAGTACGACAGGGTTCAACTATGGCTACACCTTC. It codes for CASSTTGFNYGYTF.

V gene TRBV30 combines with J gene TRBJ1-2; D gene uncertain. Looked up from germline, CDR1 is GTSNPN and CDR2 is SVGIG (reference sequence). The CDR3 is made up of 13 amino acids. Between the trimmed V and J ends, which lost 8 bases and 4 bases, there was a span of 17 bases. The CDR3 loop reads CALGEGDSYGYTF. The CDR3 region has the DNA TGTGCCCTGGGCGAGGGAGACTCCTATGGCTACACCTTC.

The chain couples TRBV4-1 to TRBJ1-1; D gene unclear. V lost 2 bases to trimming and J lost 5 bases, with 9 bases between them. The CDR3 covers 13 residues. Germline CDR1 is MGHRA and CDR2 is YSYEKL. In nucleotides, the CDR3 is TGCGCCAGCAGCCAAACCAGTTTTACTGAAGCTTTCTTT. The encoded protein is CASSQTSFTEAFF.

This clone is a singleton in its sample. The rearrangement links TRBV6-5 to TRBJ1-1; no clear D. V was pared by 5 bases and J by 7 bases, with 20 bases between. Germline V gives CDR1 MNHEY, CDR2 SVGAGI. The CDR3 totals 15 residues. In DNA form, the CDR3 reads TGTGCCAGCAGTCCTTTATCTTACGGGGAGAGTGAAGCTTTCTTT. As protein: CASSPLSYGESEAFF.

The chain employs TRBV5-1 and TRBJ1-4, with a possible D match to TRBD1 (6 bases). The CDR3 extends over 16 amino acids. CDR1 and CDR2 from the germline V gene are SGHRS and YFSETQ. V shed 0 bases and J shed 3 bases, with 12 bases lying between them. DNA of the CDR3: TGCGCCAGCAGCTTGGGTTACAGGGAGGCTAATGAAAAACTGTTTTTT. This translates into CASSLGYREANEKLFF.

This chain joins TRBV7-6 and TRBJ1-1; unclear D gene. This CDR3 has 14 amino acids. Germline CDR1 reads SGHVS; CDR2 reads FNYEAQ. V gave up 4 bases and J gave up 4 bases, with 13 bases separating them. CDR3 region: CASSSELGSTEAFF. CDR3 DNA sequence: TGTGCCAGCAGCTCGGAGTTGGGGAGCACTGAAGCTTTCTTT.

V usage is TRBV5-6 and J usage is TRBJ1-1, with 8 bases fitting TRBD1. Germline loops: CDR1 SGHDT, CDR2 YYEEEE. The CDR3 sequence is 13 residues long. V was clipped by 5 bases and J by 0 bases; unmatched bases: 0. Here the CDR3 reads CASRTGVNTEAFF. CDR3 nucleotide sequence: TGTGCCAGCAGGACAGGGGTGAACACTGAAGCTTTCTTT.

The rearrangement links TRBV28 to TRBJ1-5, with 7 bases fitting TRBD1. Losses at the gene ends were 6 bases for V and 3 bases for J; bases not matched to a gene: 5. The CDR3 consists of 14 residues. The germline V gene has CDR1 MDHEN and CDR2 SYDVKM. The CDR3 loop reads CASRLGQLNQPQHF. In DNA, the CDR3 is TGTGCCAGCAGATTGGGACAGCTCAATCAGCCCCAGCATTTT. The entire variable domain, with the rest obtained from reference TRBV28 and TRBJ1-5, is as follows: DVKVTQSSRYLVKRTGEKVFLECVQDMDHENMFWYRQDPGLGLRLIYFSYDVKMKEKGDIPEGYSVSREKKERFSLILESASTNQTSMYLCASRLGQLNQPQHFGDGTRLSIL.

This chain joins TRBV28 and TRBJ2-3; 12 nucleotides line up with TRBD2. Germline V gene sequence: CDR1 MDHEN, CDR2 SYDVKM. V was pared by 10 bases and J by 14 bases, with 19 bases of the junction left unmatched. The CDR3 is 15 amino acids. Written as DNA, the CDR3 is TGTGCCACCAGCCGTCCCCTAGCGGGGGGGCCGGGGTGGTATTTT. This translates into CATSRPLAGGPGWYF.

The V and J genes are TRBV6-5 and TRBJ2-1; D possibly corresponds to TRBD2 (6 bases). Deletions cut 0 bases from V and 3 bases from J, with 12 bases between. In germline, CDR1 is MNHEY, CDR2 SVGAGI. CDR3 length: 16 amino acids. In DNA form, the CDR3 reads TGTGCCAGCAGTTACTCGGGGGGATCCCTCTACAATGAGCAGTTCTTC. The encoded protein is CASSYSGGSLYNEQFF.

This chain connects TRBV24-1 to TRBJ2-1; 12 bases map to TRBD2. Germline V gene data show CDR1 as KGHDR and CDR2 as SFDVKD. Germline trimming cut 7 bases from V and 5 bases from J; bases unmatched to any gene: 2. The CDR3 has 14 residues. CDR3 sequence (DNA): TGTGCCACCAGAGGGACTAGCGGGCACAATGAGCAGTTCTTC. Amino acids: CATRGTSGHNEQFF.

This rearrangement joins TRBV7-9 to TRBJ1-6, with D possibly being TRBD1 (6 bases). Trimming stripped 1 base from V and 11 bases from J, with 9 bases between. This CDR3 spans 13 amino acids. Germline V CDR1 and CDR2: SEHNR, FQNEAQ (reference sequence). The CDR3 DNA is TGTGCCAGCAGCTTAGACAGGGAAACACCCCTCCACTTT. It specifies CASSLDRETPLHF.

The V and J genes are TRBV28 and TRBJ1-3; D gene ambiguous. Trimming stripped 8 bases from V and 4 bases from J, with 6 bases between. Germline assignment: CDR1 MDHEN and CDR2 SYDVKM. This CDR3 has 11 residues. The CDR3 coding sequence is TGTGCCAGCCTGTTCGGAAACACCATATATTTT. It codes for CASLFGNTIYF. Filled out from reference TRBV28 and TRBJ1-3, the complete variable domain reads DVKVTQSSRYLVKRTGEKVFLECVQDMDHENMFWYRQDPGLGLRLIYFSYDVKMKEKGDIPEGYSVSREKKERFSLILESASTNQTSMYLCASLFGNTIYFGEGSWLTVV.

The V and J genes are TRBV5-4 and TRBJ1-3; tentatively, D is TRBD1 (5 bases). Per the germline V gene, CDR1 is SGHNT and CDR2 is YYREEE (reference sequence). Trimming left V 4 bases short and J 0 bases short, with 17 bases between. The CDR3 consists of 17 residues. In DNA, the CDR3 is TGTGCCAGCAGCGTCTACGGGACTTTACACTCTGGAAACACCATATATTTT. This gives the protein CASSVYGTLHSGNTIYF.

The gene calls are TRBV5-6 and TRBJ1-6; D unresolved. Trimming took off 0 bases at V and 7 bases at J, with 8 bases between the two ends. Germline CDR1 reads SGHDT; CDR2 reads YYEEEE. This CDR3 comprises 14 residues. CDR3 region: CASSLGRVNSPLHF. CDR3 bases: TGTGCCAGCAGCTTGGGGAGAGTAAATTCACCCCTCCACTTT.

The rearrangement links TRBV10-2 to TRBJ1-2, with D maybe TRBD1 (5 bases). CDR3 size: 16 residues. V gave up 2 bases and J gave up 4 bases, with 17 bases separating them. Germline V gene sequence: CDR1 WSHSY, CDR2 SAAADI. CDR3 amino acids: CASSENYRDGLYGYTF. The CDR3 nucleotides read TGCGCCAGCAGTGAGAACTACCGGGACGGCCTCTATGGCTACACCTTC.

The chain combines TRBV15 with TRBJ1-4; TRBD1 matches at 7 bases. The CDR3 covers 12 residues. Germline V CDR1 and CDR2: LNHNV, YYDKDF (reference sequence). With 9 bases clipped from V and 8 bases from J, the junction kept 6 bases outside the gene matches. As DNA, the CDR3 is TGTGCCACAACCGGGACAGAAGAAAAACTGTTTTTT. Residues: CATTGTEEKLFF.

The chain is built from TRBV10-3 and TRBJ1-1; the D is unclear. Germline values: CDR1 ENHRY, CDR2 SYGVKD. Trimming shortened V by 0 bases and J by 10 bases, and 18 bases separated the two germline ends. This CDR3 region has 15 residues. DNA of the CDR3: TGTGCCATCAGTGAGTCGCCAGAAATGGCAATTTCAGCTTTCTTT. Translating it yields CAISESPEMAISAFF.

This chain connects TRBV7-9 to TRBJ1-4; D is perhaps TRBD1 (5 bases). Germline V gives CDR1 SEHNR, CDR2 FQNEAQ (reference sequence). The CDR3 has 12 residues. Trimming removed 4 bases from V and 7 bases from J, with 7 bases in between. DNA for the CDR3: TGTGCCAGCAGCTCGGGGGGTGAAAAACTGTTTTTT. Translating it yields CASSSGGEKLFF.

The rearrangement uses TRBV5-6 and TRBJ2-5; possible D gene TRBD1, 6 bases. The CDR3 is 14 residues long. The V and J ends lost 0 bases and 5 bases respectively, with 11 bases between them. CDR1 and CDR2 (germline): SGHDT, YYEEEE. In DNA, the CDR3 is TGTGCCAGCAGCTTGGCTCCAGGGGAGGAGACCCAGTACTTC. Encoded protein: CASSLAPGEETQYF.

With regard to this clone: One junction end does not reproduce the germline sequence, and a read error may be involved. V usage is TRBV6-5 and J usage is TRBJ1-2; 11 nucleotides match TRBD1. This CDR3 spans 14 amino acids. Germline-derived CDR1 and CDR2 are MNHEY and SVGAGI. The CDR3 coding sequence is TGTGCCAGCCACCCAACCGGGACAGGGGGAGCCCTCGCCTTC. As protein: CASHPTGTGGALAF.

This clone was seen more than once but under ten times. This chain's CDR3 is CASSQRDRPYGYTF. CDR3 nucleotides: TGTGCCAGCAGCCAACGCGACAGGCCCTATGGCTACACCTTC. V gene TRBV3-1 (or the pseudogene TRBV3-2) combines with J gene TRBJ1-2, with a tentative D call TRBD1 (6 bases). V was clipped by 2 bases and J by 4 bases, with 11 bases between them. The CDR3 has 14 residues. Germline loops: CDR1 LGHDT, CDR2 YNNKEL (reference sequence).